The T cell receptor (beta chain) under discussion was sequenced for a study of spatial heterogeneity in lung cancer. Time point of the sample: sample taken at primary tumor resection. Tumor, nontumor lung or frozen PBMC supplied whole RNA, sequenced without sorting. This CDR3 is 14 amino acids long. With V trimmed by 4 bases and J by 4 bases, 6 bases remained unmatched. Germline V gene lookup returns CDR1 SGHRS and CDR2 YFSETQ. TCRdb passed the 5' RACE reads through MiXCR, listing each CDR3 protein once. The table includes about 36,000 distinct CDR3 sequences, around 5% detected once. The chain is built from TRBV5-1 and TRBJ2-5; 8 positions agree with TRBD2. Sequences were derived from PBMCs, sampled at surgery. The sequence came from a female donor with early-stage non-small cell lung cancer. This chain's CDR3 is CASSPGSGTETQYF. The CDR3 DNA is TGCGCCAGCAGCCCGGGTAGCGGGACAGAGACCCAGTACTTC.